What follows are 29 T cell receptor beta chains derived from one specimen sequenced in a study of tumor and adjacent non-tumor tissue in lung cancer. Three rounds of nested PCR, following a modified ARM-PCR protocol, produced the TCRbeta library. TCRdb ran MiXCR on the multiplex PCR reads and lists one entry per CDR3 protein. Of about 200,000 distinct CDR3 sequences in the sample, about 76% were seen once. No cell sorting was done before RNA was extracted from the tissue. Sequencing was performed on lung tumor tissue. These receptors all stem from a man aged 60 to 75 with non-small cell lung cancer.

On this clonotype itself: One end of the junction varies from germline; a read error may be responsible. This chain links TRBV11-2 with TRBJ1-1; D gene uncertain. The CDR3 runs 15 residues. Germline V CDR1 and CDR2: SGHAT, FQNNGV. DNA for the CDR3: TGTGCCAGCAATAAAGCCGGGGTCCATAACACTGAAGCTTCCTTT. It encodes CASNKAGVHNTEASF.

As to this clonotype: One junction end does not reproduce the germline sequence, and a read error may be involved. The chain combines TRBV6-6 with TRBJ1-5; weak D call: TRBD1 (5 bases). The CDR3 consists of 18 residues. Germline V gene data show CDR1 as MNHNY and CDR2 as SVGAGI (reference sequence). CDR3 sequence: CVSSHPKYRNEGNQPQHF. The DNA for the CDR3 is TGTGTCAGCAGTCACCCTAAATACAGGAACGAGGGCAATCAGCCCCAGCATTTT.

Notes on this clonotype: A much larger clone differs by one base, so this may be a read error. This CDR3 reads CASSYTLGDTEAFF. CDR3 nucleotide sequence: TGTGCCAGCAGTTACACTCTAGGGGACACTGAAGCTTTCTTT. This chain connects TRBV6-2 or TRBV6-3 to TRBJ1-1, with D possibly matching TRBD1 (5 bases). The germline gives CDR1 MNHEY, CDR2 SVGEGT. The V gene lost 2 bases and the J gene lost 3 bases, with 10 bases spanning the gap. The CDR3 has 14 residues.

J is TRBJ1-5 and V is TRBV24-1; D ambiguous. The CDR3 has 17 amino acids. CDR1 KGHDR and CDR2 SFDVKD come from the germline V gene. V was cut by 2 bases and J by 3 bases, with 16 bases left in between. The CDR3 loop reads CATSDSRRGSDNQPQHF. The CDR3 DNA reads as TGTGCCACCAGTGATTCTCGGCGTGGTAGCGACAATCAGCCCCAGCATTTT.

This chain connects TRBV6-2 or TRBV6-3 to TRBJ2-3; D uncertain. The CDR3 has 13 amino acids. V was pared by 2 bases and J by 5 bases, with 8 bases between. Germline CDR1 MNHEY, CDR2 SVGEGT. The chain's CDR3 is CASSYRALDTQYF. DNA of the CDR3: TGTGCCAGCAGTTACCGCGCCTTAGATACGCAGTATTTT.

Details on this clonotype: One end of the junction is discordant with germline, which a read error may explain. The V gene is TRBV11-1, the J gene TRBJ2-5; weak D call: TRBD1 (6 bases). The CDR3 runs to 14 residues. From germline, CDR1 is SGHAT and CDR2 FQDESV (reference sequence). CDR3 protein: CVSNLDRLQETQYF. CDR3 nucleotides: TGTGTCAGCAACTTGGACAGACTACAAGAGACCCAGTACTTC.

Regarding this clonotype: This sequence may be a read error, since a much larger clone differs from it by one base. CDR3 protein: CASSFKGLTRELFF. CDR3 DNA: TGTGCCAGCAGCTTCAAGGGCCTCACCAGGGAGCTGTTTTTT. This chain connects TRBV13 to TRBJ2-2, with D uncertain. The CDR3 extends over 14 amino acids. Germline loops: CDR1 PRHDT, CDR2 FYEKMQ (reference sequence). The full variable domain, completed using reference TRBV13 and TRBJ2-2, is AAGVIQSPRHLIKEKRETATLKCYPIPRHDTVYWYQQGPGQDPQFLISFYEKMQSDKGSIPDRFSAQQFSDYHSELNMSSLELGDSALYFCASSFKGLTRELFFGEGSRLTVL.

Concerning this clonotype itself: A read error is possible here, since a much larger clone lies one base away. The rearrangement joins TRBV5-4 to TRBJ2-1, with 7 bases that match TRBD2. V shed 1 base and J 0 bases; nucleotides not matched to a gene: 4. The CDR3 contains 16 residues. The V gene's germline CDR1 is SGHNT and CDR2 YYREEE (reference sequence). CDR3 sequence reads: CASSLLKRDSYNEQFF. CDR3 in DNA: TGTGCCAGCAGCTTGTTAAAGCGGGACTCCTACAATGAGCAGTTCTTC.

This clonotype has just one count. At one boundary the junction diverges from the germline segment, which might be a read error. J is TRBJ1-1 and V is TRBV6-1; no firm D call. The germline CDR1 and CDR2 sequences are MNHNS and SASEGT. The CDR3 extends over 16 amino acids. The CDR3 DNA reads TGTGCCAGCAGTGAATCGGCCGTTTTACCACACGCTGAAGCTTACTTT. This codes for CASSESAVLPHAEAYF.

This clonotype was counted at least ten times. The J gene is TRBJ1-4, the V gene TRBV20-1, with TRBD1 identical over 10 bases. This CDR3 has 14 amino acids. CDR1 and CDR2 (germline): DFQATT, SNEGSKA (reference sequence). Germline trimming cut 5 bases from V and 7 bases from J; bases unmatched to any gene: 7. CDR3 coding DNA: TGCAGTGCTCGCCGGGACAGGGGCCCTGAAAAACTGTTTTTT. It translates to CSARRDRGPEKLFF.

As concerns this clonotype: Germline is not matched at one junction end, which may reflect a read error. This sequence joins TRBV4-1 and TRBJ2-6; no clear D gene. Germline V gene data show CDR1 as MGHRA and CDR2 as YSYEKL. The length of the CDR3 is 16 residues. CDR3 DNA: TGCCCCAGCAGCCAAGATCCCGGAGCTGGGGCCAACGTCCTGACTTTC. Protein product: CPSSQDPGAGANVLTF.

In this sample, this clonotype turned up a few times. The rearrangement links TRBV5-6 to TRBJ1-2; D gene ambiguous. Per the germline V gene, CDR1 is SGHDT and CDR2 is YYEEEE. With 2 bases removed from V and 8 bases from J, the gap between germline ends came to 10 bases. This CDR3 region has 12 residues. The CDR3 DNA reads as TGTGCCAGCAGCTTTCCCGTCGGCGGCTACACCTTC. Encoded protein: CASSFPVGGYTF.

This chain connects TRBV6-6 to TRBJ2-2; D remains unclear. Deletions cut 0 bases from V and 2 bases from J, with 7 bases between. The CDR3 loop spans 15 amino acids. From germline, CDR1 is MNHNY and CDR2 SVGAGI (reference sequence). DNA for the CDR3: TGTGCCAGCAGTTACTCCGGACGAAACACCGGGGAGCTGTTTTTT. This translates into CASSYSGRNTGELFF.

Note on this clonotype: A much larger clone sits a single nucleotide away, making a read error possible. The gene calls are TRBV6-5 and TRBJ2-2; no clear D. In germline, CDR1 is MNHEY, CDR2 SVGAGI. There are 15 residues in the CDR3. The CDR3 DNA reads as TGTACCAGCAGTTACTTTGGGGTAGAGACCGGGGAGCTGTTTTTT. Amino acids: CTSSYFGVETGELFF.

This clonotype is a singleton in its sample. Because it lacks the conserved phenylalanine or tryptophan at the end, this CDR3 is likely a read error. The V and J genes are TRBV4-3 and TRBJ1-1; D gene uncertain. This CDR3 is built from 15 residues. Germline CDR1 and CDR2: LGHNA and YSLEER. The CDR3 protein is CANSQDGLLNTEAFL. CDR3 nucleotide sequence: TGCGCCAACAGCCAAGATGGGTTGCTAAACACTGAAGCTTTCTTA.

This clonotype was detected many times. This sequence joins TRBV6-5 and TRBJ1-2, with D uncertain. Germline V gene data show CDR1 as MNHEY and CDR2 as SVGAGI. Deletions cut 2 bases from V and 1 base from J, with 8 bases between. CDR3 length: 14 residues. The CDR3 DNA is TGTGCCAGCAGTTACCGCTGGGGTAACTATGGCTACACCTTC. Its protein product is CASSYRWGNYGYTF.

CDR3 bases: TGCGCCAGCAGCATGACAGCTGGGGCCAACGTCCTGACTTTC. Translation gives CASSMTAGANVLTF. The gene calls are TRBV5-1 and TRBJ2-6, with a tentative D call TRBD1 (5 bases). V lost 4 bases and J lost 2, with 7 bases in between. CDR3 length: 14 amino acids. Per the germline V gene, CDR1 is SGHRS and CDR2 is YFSETQ.

On this clonotype itself: This could be a read error, since a much larger clone is one nucleotide away. The genes are TRBV4-2 and TRBJ2-7, with D possibly matching TRBD2 (6 bases). The CDR3 contains 16 residues. Germline V gene sequence: CDR1 LGHNA, CDR2 YNFKEQ. In DNA, the CDR3 is TGTGCCAGCGGCCAAGCGGCTAGCGAGCTGTCCCCCGAGCAGTACTTC. Amino acids: CASGQAASELSPEQYF.

For this clonotype: Its ends do not fully match the called genes, so a read error is possible. The chain couples TRBV4-2 to TRBJ2-3; 8 bases map to TRBD2. The CDR3 spans 16 residues. Germline values: CDR1 LGHNA, CDR2 YNFKEQ. Written as DNA, the CDR3 is TGTGCCACCAGCCAAGATTTAACGGGGGGGGCCGATACGCAGTATTTT. This sequence encodes CATSQDLTGGADTQYF.

The rearrangement joins TRBV29-1 to TRBJ2-1, with a possible D match to TRBD1 (5 bases). The CDR3 length is 15 residues. CDR1 is SQVTM, CDR2 ANQGSEA, per germline. V shed 1 base and J shed 9 bases, with 19 bases lying between them. Here the CDR3 reads CSVEGVLRANGEQFF. The CDR3 coding sequence is TGCAGCGTTGAAGGTGTCCTCAGGGCCAACGGTGAGCAGTTCTTC.

Comment on this clonotype: The junction does not match germline at one end; this may be a read error. The rearrangement links TRBV24-1 to TRBJ2-1; 10 bases match TRBD2. Per the germline V gene, CDR1 is KGHDR and CDR2 is SFDVKD. The CDR3 runs 13 residues. This CDR3 is CAISDRLAGYQFF. In nucleotides, the CDR3 is TGTGCCATCAGTGACCGACTAGCGGGTTACCAGTTCTTC.

The J gene is TRBJ1-2, the V gene TRBV11-3; D remains ambiguous. Trimming cost V 5 bases and J 8 bases, with 21 bases left between them. This CDR3 region has 15 residues. Germline-derived CDR1 and CDR2 are SGHNT and YENEEA. CDR3 in DNA: TGTGCCAGCAGCATAGTTTCTTCCAGCGGGAGGGGCTACACCTTC. Its translation is CASSIVSSSGRGYTF.

Turning to this clonotype: It may be a read error: a sequence one base away is much more abundant. The genes are TRBV20-1 and TRBJ1-3, with D perhaps TRBD1 (6 bases). The germline CDR1 and CDR2 sequences are DFQATT and SNEGSKA (reference sequence). The CDR3 contains 15 residues. The chain's CDR3 is CNATRGDTTGNTIYF. The DNA of the CDR3 is TGCAATGCTACTCGCGGGGACACAACTGGAAACACCATATATTTT.

At least ten counts were recorded for this clonotype. This rearrangement joins TRBV11-3 to TRBJ2-2; 14 bases line up with TRBD2. The length of the CDR3 is 16 residues. Germline V CDR1 and CDR2: SGHNT, YENEEA. Trimming removed 5 bases from V and 9 bases from J; junction bases left unmatched: 8. The CDR3 is CASSTRLAGGPRELFF. CDR3 nucleotide sequence: TGTGCCAGCAGCACCCGACTAGCGGGGGGGCCCCGGGAGCTGTTTTTT.

With regard to this clonotype: A read error may account for a junction end that differs from germline. The chain links TRBV12-3 or TRBV12-4 to TRBJ1-6, with 8 bases lining up with TRBD1. The CDR3 spans 16 residues. The CDR3 sequence: CTSTPMSQGVGSPLHF. The CDR3 region has the DNA TGTACCAGCACCCCCATGTCACAGGGGGTTGGCTCACCCCTCCACTTT.

Details on this clonotype: A junction boundary mismatches the germline segment, possibly from a read error. V usage is TRBV9 and J usage is TRBJ1-4; 10 bases map to TRBD1. The CDR3 is made up of 15 amino acids. CDR1 SGDLS and CDR2 YYNGEE come from the germline V gene. CDR3 region: CVSSSGGQGREKLFF. CDR3 DNA sequence: TGTGTCAGCAGCTCAGGGGGACAGGGGAGAGAAAAACTGTTTTTT. Filled out from reference TRBV9 and TRBJ1-4, the complete variable domain reads DSGVTQTPKHLITATGQRVTLRCSPRSGDLSVYWYQQSLDQGLQFLIQYYNGEERAKGNILERFSAQQFPDLHSELNLSSLELGDSALYFCVSSSGGQGREKLFFGSGTQLSVL.

Concerning this clonotype itself: One junction end disagrees with the germline gene, perhaps due to a read error. This chain uses TRBV29-1 with TRBJ1-1; D is undetermined. Germline V gene lookup returns CDR1 SQVTM and CDR2 ANQGSEA. The CDR3 length is 12 residues. Written as DNA, the CDR3 is TGCGGCGTTGAAGGTGGATTCGCTGAAGCCTTCTTT. Translation: CGVEGGFAEAFF.

The CDR3 reads CAWSFTTDTQYF. Written as DNA, the CDR3 is TGTGCCTGGAGTTTCACCACAGATACGCAGTATTTT. This chain links TRBV30 with TRBJ2-3; D is undetermined. Germline-derived CDR1 and CDR2 are GTSNPN and SVGIG (reference sequence). The CDR3 contains 12 residues. Trimming removed 2 bases at V and 2 bases at J, with 5 bases between.

This clonotype appeared a single time. The V call is TRBV19, the J call TRBJ2-7; the D gene is possibly TRBD1 (5 bases). The CDR3 consists of 14 residues. The germline V and J ends were trimmed by 3 bases and 2 bases, with 11 bases remaining between them. The germline CDR1 and CDR2 sequences are LNHDA and SQIVND (reference sequence). CDR3 nucleotide sequence: TGTGCCAGTAGTATTGCCAGGGATGCCTACGAGCAGTACTTC. It is translated as CASSIARDAYEQYF. The variable domain in full, completed from reference TRBV19 and TRBJ2-7, reads DGGITQSPKYLFRKEGQNVTLSCEQNLNHDAMYWYRQDPGQGLRLIYYSQIVNDFQKGDIAEGYSVSREKKESFPLTVTSAQKNPTAFYLCASSIARDAYEQYFGPGTRLTVT.